The subject of this entry is one T cell receptor beta chain. What it recognizes is unknown. Data came from immunoSEQ multiplex PCR; TCRdb stores just in-frame clones and leaves some out. The sample consists of under 150,000 clones, roughly nine tenths of them appearing once. The data belong to a study of T cell responses to AZD1222 COVID-19 vaccine. Whole-study findings and limits: Clonal diversity was possibly underestimated, and the donors were mostly white British, with more females. CD4 TCRs associated with vaccination spanned spike, dominating at 160-218 and 743-854.

The TCR was taken from an adult in good health. The sample consisted of peripheral blood, taken on day 0 of AZD1222 vaccination.

The CDR3 loop reads CASSHGQGTGYTF. CDR3 nucleotide sequence: TGTGCCAGCAGCCACGGACAGGGGACTGGCTACACCTTC. The V gene is TRBV3-1 (or the pseudogene TRBV3-2), the J gene TRBJ1-2; 9 nucleotides line up with TRBD1. Trimming removed 3 bases from V and 7 bases from J; junction bases left unmatched: 3. The germline V gene encodes CDR1 LGHDT and CDR2 YNNKEL (reference sequence). The CDR3 length is 13 residues.